This is a list of T cell receptor beta chains from one sample in a study of T cell repertoires in cytomegalovirus infection. TCRdb recomputed calls from the reads with MiXCR, one row per CDR3 protein. Among 150,000 to 200,000 distinct CDR3 sequences listed, 8% to 10% were seen once. The sample comprised PBMCs. The receptors were gathered from a human donor in good health (CMV status not recorded). Some clones in this sample may be carry-over from other donors' samples. The CDR3 runs from the conserved cysteine through the conserved F or W. The order of the fields is D gene, V gene, J gene, CDR3 protein. The D gene is left open where the match is weak.

>-|TRBV6-8|TRBJ1-3
CASSYGASGNTIYF
>-|TRBV20-1|TRBJ2-5
CSAPRGQFLQETQYF
>TRBD1|TRBV29-1|TRBJ2-5
CSVEVGVGPGGNYQETQYF
>TRBD2|TRBV6-2/TRBV6-3|TRBJ2-7
CASSTTSGGAYEQYF
>-|TRBV7-2|TRBJ1-1
CASAKGLNTEAFF
>TRBD1|TRBV12-3/TRBV12-4|TRBJ1-1
CASSLKGQGAPEAFF
>TRBD1|TRBV7-9|TRBJ1-1
CASSQQGRGRMNTEAFF
>-|TRBV28|TRBJ1-1
CASRRNTEAFF
>TRBD1|TRBV6-2/TRBV6-3|TRBJ1-2
CASSLRLGQGVYGYTF
>-|TRBV7-2|TRBJ1-5
CASSSGAAINQPQHF
>TRBD1|TRBV27|TRBJ1-2
CASGSRQGRDGYTF
>-|TRBV18|TRBJ1-2
CASSHGTSGYTF
>TRBD2|TRBV11-3|TRBJ2-1
CASSSGEGEQFF
>TRBD1|TRBV5-4|TRBJ1-1
CASSLRRSEGAGAFF
>-|TRBV12-3/TRBV12-4|TRBJ1-5
CASSFRGAVWVSNQPQHF
>-|TRBV10-3|TRBJ2-1
CAIETTPGNEQFF
>-|TRBV19|TRBJ2-1
CASSIRRVLYNEQFF
>-|TRBV28|TRBJ1-2
CASSPGQEAYGYTF
>-|TRBV12-3/TRBV12-4|TRBJ1-2
CASSLGAEGYTF
>-|TRBV28|TRBJ1-1
CASSSQSRGWTEAFF
>-|TRBV12-3/TRBV12-4|TRBJ1-2
CASAGQTYGYTF
>-|TRBV7-2|TRBJ1-1
CASSFLSGQSANTEAFF
>TRBD1|TRBV7-2|TRBJ2-7
CASSSTGTGVYEQYF
>-|TRBV6-2/TRBV6-3|TRBJ2-7
CASSLHGAFGAYEQYF
>-|TRBV20-1|TRBJ1-5
CSAGRGGFNQPQHF
>TRBD1|TRBV3-1|TRBJ1-1
CASSQRWGQGSEPEAFF
>TRBD2|TRBV20-1|TRBJ2-5
CSAPPSGRFRETQYF
>-|TRBV4-2|TRBJ2-5
CASSQDWGETQYF
>TRBD2|TRBV20-1|TRBJ2-3
CSAIPTSGNPDTQYF
>TRBD1|TRBV28|TRBJ1-2
CASSSGATGIPGGYTF
>-|TRBV20-1|TRBJ1-6
CSARNSVGSPLHF
>-|TRBV28|TRBJ1-4
CASSLLGASEKLFF
>TRBD2|TRBV7-2|TRBJ2-7
CASSYTGGLNEQYF
>TRBD1|TRBV20-1|TRBJ1-6
CSAWERQGNNSPLHF
>TRBD2|TRBV7-2|TRBJ2-3
CASSILAGARIDTQYF
>-|TRBV6-2/TRBV6-3|TRBJ1-5
CASSYTSNQPQHF
>TRBD1|TRBV6-2/TRBV6-3|TRBJ1-2
CASRNPGTGGANYGYTF
>-|TRBV29-1|TRBJ2-7
CSVGGGTYEQYF
>-|TRBV11-2|TRBJ1-1
CASSLGLLALNTEAFF
>-|TRBV20-1|TRBJ2-7
CSARDGAYEQYF
>TRBD2|TRBV29-1|TRBJ2-7
CSPLRLAYNEQYF
>-|TRBV19|TRBJ1-5
CASSIQGPQPQHF
>-|TRBV27|TRBJ1-5
CASRPTGGNQPQHF
>-|TRBV28|TRBJ1-4
CATDLQGTGKLFF
>-|TRBV18|TRBJ2-3
CASSQQIDTQYF
>-|TRBV20-1|TRBJ2-4
CSTQGLAKNIQYF
>TRBD1|TRBV7-2|TRBJ2-1
CASSSPGQYNEQFF
>-|TRBV29-1|TRBJ2-2
CSVEGGQRDTGELFF
>TRBD1|TRBV6-2/TRBV6-3|TRBJ1-2
CASSLLSRGGGYTF
>TRBD2|TRBV7-9|TRBJ2-2
CASSSGLAGVRTGELFF
>-|TRBV12-3/TRBV12-4|TRBJ1-1
CASSFSRGTEAFF
>-|TRBV6-2/TRBV6-3|TRBJ1-6
CASKYSSYNSPLHF
>-|TRBV6-2/TRBV6-3|TRBJ1-1
CASSKAGQYTEAFF
>-|TRBV29-1|TRBJ2-5
CSVGPPTGSQETQYF
>TRBD2|TRBV6-2/TRBV6-3|TRBJ2-3
CASSSPSGGSTDTRYF
>-|TRBV7-9|TRBJ1-3
CASSLGTNSGNTIYF
>-|TRBV12-3/TRBV12-4|TRBJ1-3
CASREYSGNTIYF